The sequence of this T cell receptor beta chain was determined in a study of neoadjuvant anti-PD-1 for oral cavity cancer. Trimming took 1 base from V and 0 from J; bases not matched to a gene: 11. Looked up from germline, CDR1 is LNHDA and CDR2 is SQIVND (reference sequence). The CDR3 is 18 amino acids. Generated by immunoSEQ multiplex PCR, the TCRdb table keeps only in-frame clones and is missing some. The profile shows over 65,000 clones, about nine tenths of them singletons. Time point indicated: after neoadjuvant nivolumab, at surgical resection. This rearrangement joins TRBV19 to TRBJ1-2, with 7 bases identical to TRBD1. This clonotype was obtained from a person aged 40-85 years with oral cavity squamous cell carcinoma. The specimen was PBMCs, collected after nivolumab (anti-PD-1) treatment. The CDR3 coding sequence is TGTGCCAGTAGTATAGTGGGGACAGCGATTGCCTCTAACTATGGCTACACCTTC. It codes for CASSIVGTAIASNYGYTF.